This entry lists 4 T cell receptor beta chains sequenced from one sample in a study of T cell responses to AZD1222 COVID-19 vaccine. Profiling relied on immunoSEQ multiplex PCR, and the TCRdb table lists in-frame clones only, not all of them. The sample records under 150,000 clones, 85% to 95% being singletons. Sequenced here: peripheral blood, sampled on day 0 of AZD1222 vaccination. Receptor source: an adult in good health.

V usage is TRBV30 and J usage is TRBJ1-3, with unresolved D. Trimming took 0 bases from V and 3 from J, leaving 3 bases between them. Germline V CDR1 and CDR2: GTSNPN, SVGIG (reference sequence). The CDR3 has 12 amino acids. The CDR3 is CAWSVSGNTIYF. CDR3 nucleotide sequence: TGTGCCTGGAGTGTAAGTGGAAACACCATATATTTT.

The genes are TRBV24-1 and TRBJ1-1, with D possibly being TRBD1 (6 bases). Trimming took off 7 bases at V and 7 bases at J, with 12 bases between the two ends. There are 12 residues in the CDR3. Germline CDR1 and CDR2: KGHDR and SFDVKD. CDR3: CATRTPTGEAFF. In DNA form, the CDR3 reads TGTGCCACCAGGACTCCGACAGGTGAAGCTTTCTTT.

The rearrangement joins TRBV29-1 to TRBJ1-2; maybe TRBD1 (6 bases). V was cut by 3 bases and J by 4 bases, with 9 bases left in between. The CDR3 is 12 amino acids. CDR1 is SQVTM and CDR2 is ANQGSEA in the germline V gene. The CDR3 DNA reads TGCAGCGTTGATCAGGACAGCTATGGCTACACCTTC. It translates to CSVDQDSYGYTF.

The chain links TRBV3-1 (or the pseudogene TRBV3-2) to TRBJ1-6; D is unresolved. The CDR3 is 15 residues long. Germline lookup yields CDR1 LGHDT and CDR2 YNNKEL (reference sequence). V lost 3 bases and J lost 9, with 15 bases in between. CDR3 region: CASSQDWRLGSPLHF. The DNA of the CDR3 is TGTGCCAGCAGCCAGGACTGGCGGTTGGGTTCACCCCTCCACTTT.